The clone carrying this TCR beta chain was recorded once. Mismatch with germline at one junction end may stem from a read error. Per germline, CDR1 DFQATT and CDR2 SNEGSKA (reference sequence). This CDR3 spans 15 amino acids. Using RNA template, CDR3s of TCR alpha and beta were amplified with iRepertoire arm-PCR. TCRdb re-derived calls from the multiplex PCR reads in MiXCR, one entry per CDR3 protein. Counted here are fewer than 200,000 distinct CDR3 sequences, around 42% occurring once; the ten biggest clones make up roughly 5.2%. The sample is drawn from a study of glioma-infiltrating T cells. Sequenced material: glioma tissue, nonneoplastic brain tissue, or PBMCs (not recorded which). The clonotype originates from a human donor with low-grade glioma or glioblastoma, undergoing nonglioma brain surgery, or in good health (not recorded which). The rearrangement joins TRBV20-1 to TRBJ2-7, with a possible D match to TRBD2 (5 bases). The CDR3 sequence is CSARGWRVAAYEHYF. The CDR3 nucleotides read TGCAGTGCTAGAGGGTGGCGGGTCGCCGCCTACGAGCACTACTTC.